This T cell receptor (beta chain) derives from a study of shared clonotypes between healthy human individuals. Findings of the study overall: Investigators expected sequencing depth to affect clonotype sharing among donors.

This table comes from immunoSEQ multiplex PCR, and its TCRdb copy is limited to in-frame clones, with some not included. The repertoire has millions of clones, approximately 95% of them found once; the top ten carry 1% to 1.3%. Germline-derived CDR1 and CDR2 are SGDLS and YYNGEE. The CDR3 is 16 amino acids. V was clipped by 4 bases and J by 5 bases; unmatched bases: 8. Naive CD8 cells were CD45RO-negative, positively selected for CCR7, excluding terminally differentiated effector memory CD45RA+ cells. About this clone itself: The antigen remains unidentified.

The clonotype originates from a man aged 18 to 29 in good health. Sequenced material: naive CD8+ T cells sorted from blood. The chain uses TRBV9 and TRBJ2-3; 12 positions agree with TRBD2. The CDR3 DNA reads as TGTGCCAGCAGCCCCCTAGCGGGGGGGCCTGGAGATACGCAGTATTTT. Translation: CASSPLAGGPGDTQYF.